These 12 T cell receptor beta chains were all obtained from the same sample, sequenced in a study of T cells in Graves' hyperthyroidism and ophthalmopathy. RNA transcripts served as the template for amplifying TCR beta CDR3 regions. In the first-round RT-PCR of the TCR CDR3, the HTBI primer set was used. TCRdb analysed the multiplex PCR reads with MiXCR anew, one entry per CDR3 protein. The table shows approximately 720,000 distinct CDR3 sequences, with 15% to 20% occurring only once. Sequenced sample: blood. These TCRs come from a woman in her fifties or sixties with Graves' hyperthyroidism that later progressed to Graves' ophthalmopathy.

The chain uses TRBV11-2 and TRBJ1-1, with unresolved D. CDR1 SGHAT and CDR2 FQNNGV come from the germline V gene. Trimming stripped 5 bases from V and 4 bases from J, with 11 bases between. This CDR3 has 13 residues. CDR3 protein: CASSIQAGTEAFF. The CDR3, as DNA: TGTGCCAGCAGCATTCAGGCGGGCACTGAAGCTTTCTTT. The variable domain in full, completed from reference TRBV11-2 and TRBJ1-1, reads EAGVAQSPRYKIIEKRQSVAFWCNPISGHATLYWYQQILGQGPKLLIQFQNNGVVDDSQLPKDRFSAERLKGVDSTLKIQPAKLEDSAVYLCASSIQAGTEAFFGQGTRLTVV.

The rearrangement links TRBV7-6 to TRBJ2-2; perhaps TRBD1 as D (6 bases). This CDR3 spans 14 amino acids. Germline V CDR1 and CDR2: SGHVS, FNYEAQ. Deletions cut 6 bases from V and 3 bases from J, with 11 bases between. CDR3 nucleotides: TGTGCCAGCAGTGCCACAGGGTACACCGGGGAGCTGTTTTTT. This gives the protein CASSATGYTGELFF.

This clonotype was counted only a few times. This sequence joins TRBV25-1 and TRBJ2-1; 8 bases map to TRBD1. Germline lookup yields CDR1 MGHDK and CDR2 SYGVNS. This CDR3 comprises 14 residues. V was pared by 7 bases and J by 3 bases, with 5 bases of the junction left unmatched. The CDR3 here is CASIGTGFYNEQFF. The CDR3 nucleotides read TGTGCCAGCATTGGGACAGGCTTCTACAATGAGCAGTTCTTC. The full variable domain, rest sourced from reference TRBV25-1 and TRBJ2-1, is EADIYQTPRYLVIGTGKKITLECSQTMGHDKMYWYQQDPGMELHLIHYSYGVNSTEKGDLSSESTVSRIRTEHFPLTLESARPSHTSQYLCASIGTGFYNEQFFGPGTRLTVL.

The rearrangement uses TRBV27 and TRBJ2-2; the match to TRBD2 covers 8 bases. CDR3 length: 14 residues. After removal of 7 bases from V and 1 base from J, the junction contained 2 bases not matched to a gene. Germline lookup yields CDR1 MNHEY and CDR2 SMNVEV (reference sequence). In DNA, the CDR3 is TGTGCCAGCACCGCGGGGGGGAACACCGGGGAGCTGTTTTTT. It yields the protein CASTAGGNTGELFF.

This chain links TRBV5-1 with TRBJ2-3; 9 bases map to TRBD1. Germline lookup yields CDR1 SGHRS and CDR2 YFSETQ. The V and J ends lost 2 bases and 6 bases, in that order; junction bases with no gene match: 4. This CDR3 contains 14 residues. This chain's CDR3 is CASSLGTGYDTQYF. Here the CDR3 DNA reads TGCGCCAGCAGCTTAGGGACAGGGTATGATACGCAGTATTTT.

With regard to this clonotype: The missing conserved phenylalanine or tryptophan at the end of this CDR3 makes a read error likely. V gene TRBV12-3 or TRBV12-4 combines with J gene TRBJ1-5; D ambiguous. The CDR3 has 14 amino acids. V lost 4 bases and J 6 bases, leaving 13 bases between the germline ends. The DNA for the CDR3 is TGTGCCAGCAGTTGGACTGGTCCGGGTCAGCCCCAGCATCTT. Translated, it gives CASSWTGPGQPQHL.

This clonotype was counted between two and nine times. The V call is TRBV5-6, the J call TRBJ2-7, with 12 bases lining up with TRBD2. Losses at the gene ends were 1 base for V and 2 bases for J; bases not matched to a gene: 7. This CDR3 spans 17 amino acids. In germline, CDR1 is SGHDT, CDR2 YYEEEE. As DNA, the CDR3 is TGTGCCAGCAGCTTGTTGACCCGGACTAGCGGGGCCTACGAGCAGTACTTC. This sequence encodes CASSLLTRTSGAYEQYF. Using reference TRBV5-6 and TRBJ2-7 for the parts outside the CDR3, the full variable domain is DAGVTQSPTHLIKTRGQQVTLRCSPKSGHDTVSWYQQALGQGPQFIFQYYEEEERQRGNFPDRFSGHQFPNYSSELNVNALLLGDSALYLCASSLLTRTSGAYEQYFGPGTRLTVT.

The V call is TRBV6-9, the J call TRBJ2-1, with TRBD1 matching over 7 bases. The CDR3 has 15 residues. Unmatched junction bases numbered 5, after V lost 4 bases and J lost 2 bases. Looked up from germline, CDR1 is MNHGY and CDR2 is SVAAGI. CDR3 coding DNA: TGTGCCAGCAGTTCTGACAGGGCGGCCTACAATGAGCAGTTCTTC. Protein sequence: CASSSDRAAYNEQFF.

V gene TRBV15 combines with J gene TRBJ2-3; the D gene is possibly TRBD1 (6 bases). Per the germline V gene, CDR1 is LNHNV and CDR2 is YYDKDF (reference sequence). V was clipped by 0 bases and J by 6 bases, with 7 bases between them. The CDR3 consists of 13 residues. The DNA for the CDR3 is TGTGCCACCAGCAGAGAGGGGGCCGATACGCAGTATTTT. Its protein product is CATSREGADTQYF.

This clonotype was picked up many times. This chain uses TRBV24-1 with TRBJ1-2; 8 bases fit TRBD1. Germline V lookup: CDR1 KGHDR, CDR2 SFDVKD. V was clipped by 3 bases and J by 2 bases; unmatched bases: 10. The CDR3 length is 17 residues. In DNA, the CDR3 is TGTGCCACCAGTGATCGAACAGGGGGGGATATGAACTATGGCTACACCTTC. Its protein is CATSDRTGGDMNYGYTF.

The genes are TRBV27 and TRBJ1-2; D gene unclear. Trimming took off 4 bases at V and 13 bases at J, with 19 bases between the two ends. The CDR3 runs to 13 residues. From germline, CDR1 is MNHEY and CDR2 SMNVEV (reference sequence). The CDR3 bases are TGTGCCAGCAGTTCGGACCTCAGGATTGCCTGCACCTTC. Amino acid sequence: CASSSDLRIACTF.

The chain is built from TRBV5-6 and TRBJ2-1, with 8 bases that match TRBD1. The CDR3 runs 14 residues. The germline V gene encodes CDR1 SGHDT and CDR2 YYEEEE. The junction had 8 bases not matched to a gene; V was cut back by 7 bases and J by 5 bases. CDR3 residues: CASDRTGLDNEQFF. The CDR3 nucleotides are TGTGCCAGCGATAGGACAGGGCTGGACAATGAGCAGTTCTTC.